One sample yielded the 15 T cell receptor beta chains listed below, sequenced in a study of T cell changes during pregnancy in multiple sclerosis. The protocol was immunoSEQ multiplex PCR, while the TCRdb copy is restricted to in-frame clones and leaves out a portion. The data hold around 38,000 clones, with 90% to 95% observed a single time. The sample consisted of CD4+ T cells from peripheral blood mononuclear cells, taken in the third trimester of pregnancy. The receptors originated from a female donor in good health, enrolled as a control in a pregnancy study.

The chain combines TRBV5-1 with TRBJ2-2; D might be TRBD2 (5 bases). The V end was cut by 1 base, the J end by 6 bases, with 13 bases between. Germline V lookup: CDR1 SGHRS, CDR2 YFSETQ. The CDR3 sequence is 15 residues long. In nucleotides, the CDR3 is TGCGCCAGCAGCTTGTACGGGGAGCGGTCCGGGGAGCTGTTTTTT. It codes for CASSLYGERSGELFF.

The chain is built from TRBV9 and TRBJ1-5; D is undetermined. The CDR3 is made up of 14 amino acids. The germline gives CDR1 SGDLS, CDR2 YYNGEE. The V and J ends lost 1 base and 7 bases respectively, with 12 bases between them. The CDR3 region is CASSVSGEAQPQHF. In DNA, the CDR3 is TGTGCCAGCAGCGTAAGTGGGGAGGCGCAGCCCCAGCATTTT.

The V and J genes are TRBV27 and TRBJ1-1, with D hard to call. This CDR3 has 15 amino acids. Looked up from germline, CDR1 is MNHEY and CDR2 is SMNVEV (reference sequence). Trimming removed 7 bases at V and 4 bases at J, with 19 bases between. The CDR3 DNA reads TGTGCCAGCATCCCCCGGGGTTCTCATGGCACTGAAGCTTTCTTT. It specifies CASIPRGSHGTEAFF.

CDR3 coding DNA: TGCGCCAGCAGCACAGGGTCGGGCACTGAAGCTTTCTTT. Protein: CASSTGSGTEAFF. The chain joins TRBV5-1 to TRBJ1-1; possible D gene TRBD1, 6 bases. The V end lost 4 bases, the J end lost 4 bases, and 11 bases lay between the germline ends. CDR3 length equals 13 residues. Per the germline V gene, CDR1 is SGHRS and CDR2 is YFSETQ.

The rearrangement joins TRBV7-2 to TRBJ1-3; possibly TRBD1 for D (5 bases). Germline CDR1 and CDR2: SGHTA and FQGNSA. This CDR3 region has 15 residues. The V and J ends lost 1 base and 2 bases respectively, with 9 bases between them. CDR3 bases: TGTGCCAGCAGCTTAGATCCAGGGCCTGGAAACACCATATATTTT. This sequence encodes CASSLDPGPGNTIYF.

V usage is TRBV7-2 and J usage is TRBJ2-3, with 8 bases lining up with TRBD2. Germline-derived CDR1 and CDR2 are SGHTA and FQGNSA. This CDR3 is built from 15 residues. With 1 base clipped from V and 4 bases from J, the junction kept 4 bases outside the gene matches. Here the CDR3 reads CASSLVLAGPDTQYF. The CDR3, as DNA: TGTGCCAGCAGCTTAGTCCTAGCGGGTCCAGATACGCAGTATTTT.

The chain carries TRBV7-2 and TRBJ2-3, with 7 bases lining up with TRBD2. CDR1 and CDR2 (germline): SGHTA, FQGNSA. The CDR3 is 15 residues long. With 1 base clipped from V and 1 base from J, the junction kept 2 bases outside the gene matches. DNA of the CDR3: TGTGCCAGCAGCTTAGAACGGGGGGGCACAGATACGCAGTATTTT. Its protein product is CASSLERGGTDTQYF. The full variable domain, completed using reference TRBV7-2 and TRBJ2-3, is GAGVSQSPSNKVTEKGKDVELRCDPISGHTALYWYRQSLGQGLEFLIYFQGNSAPDKSGLPSDRFSAERTGGSVSTLTIQRTQQEDSAVYLCASSLERGGTDTQYFGPGTRLTVL.

This chain joins TRBV30 and TRBJ2-3; D perhaps matches TRBD2 (6 bases). The CDR3 length is 15 residues. Trimming shortened V by 1 base and J by 3 bases, and 14 bases separated the two germline ends. CDR1 is GTSNPN and CDR2 is SVGIG in the germline V gene (reference sequence). In nucleotides, the CDR3 is TGTGCCTGGAGTGGAGGACTATTTGCGACAGATACGCAGTATTTT. It is translated as CAWSGGLFATDTQYF.

The chain links TRBV9 to TRBJ1-6; D gene ambiguous. Germline values: CDR1 SGDLS, CDR2 YYNGEE. The CDR3 has 14 amino acids. V shed 4 bases and J shed 7 bases, with 12 bases lying between them. The chain's CDR3 is CASSPQTGNSPLHF. As DNA, the CDR3 is TGTGCCAGCAGCCCCCAAACGGGAAATTCACCCCTCCACTTT.

This clone appeared a few times. The chain couples TRBV21-1 to TRBJ1-6. TRBV21-1 constitutes a pseudogene. The CDR3 runs 12 residues. The CDR3 nucleotides are TGTGCCAGCAGCCCCCGCGATTCACCCCTCCACTTT. Translated, it gives CASSPRDSPLHF.

This chain connects TRBV18 to TRBJ1-2, with TRBD1 as a possible D gene (6 bases). V gave up 8 bases and J gave up 4 bases, with 14 bases separating them. This CDR3 has 13 residues. CDR1 and CDR2 from the germline V gene are KGHSH and LQKENI. The CDR3: CASKGDSSYGYTF. In DNA, the CDR3 is TGTGCCAGCAAGGGGGATTCGTCCTATGGCTACACCTTC.

The chain carries TRBV7-9 and TRBJ2-7; 8 bases map to TRBD2. With V trimmed by 4 bases and J by 2 bases, 4 bases remained unmatched. The CDR3 runs 14 residues. Germline V gene sequence: CDR1 SEHNR, CDR2 FQNEAQ (reference sequence). The CDR3 DNA is TGTGCCAGCAGCTCCCCCGGGGGGGCCTACGAGCAGTACTTC. Amino acid sequence: CASSSPGGAYEQYF.

This chain links TRBV5-4 with TRBJ2-1, with TRBD2 identical over 11 bases. This CDR3 contains 16 residues. Germline CDR1 and CDR2: SGHNT and YYREEE (reference sequence). Trimming cost V 1 base and J 9 bases; bases outside gene matches: 9. The CDR3 nucleotides read TGTGCCAGCAGCTTGTCGCGGCTAGCGGGGGGCAGTGAGCAGTTCTTC. This translates into CASSLSRLAGGSEQFF.

This clone came up once. J is TRBJ2-5 and V is TRBV27; 10 bases align to TRBD2. Trimming took 6 bases from V and 8 from J; bases not matched to a gene: 9. Germline V gene sequence: CDR1 MNHEY, CDR2 SMNVEV (reference sequence). The CDR3 extends over 14 amino acids. This CDR3 reads CASRGTSAAGTQYF. The CDR3 DNA is TGTGCCAGCAGGGGGACTAGCGCGGCGGGAACCCAGTACTTC.

J is TRBJ1-4 and V is TRBV10-2; 7 positions match TRBD1. Trimming at V came to 4 bases and at J to 5 bases, leaving 4 bases not matched to a gene. The CDR3 covers 14 residues. CDR1 WSHSY and CDR2 SAAADI come from the germline V gene. Here the CDR3 reads CASSGTGRNEKLFF. Written as DNA, the CDR3 is TGCGCCAGCAGTGGGACAGGTAGAAATGAAAAACTGTTTTTT.